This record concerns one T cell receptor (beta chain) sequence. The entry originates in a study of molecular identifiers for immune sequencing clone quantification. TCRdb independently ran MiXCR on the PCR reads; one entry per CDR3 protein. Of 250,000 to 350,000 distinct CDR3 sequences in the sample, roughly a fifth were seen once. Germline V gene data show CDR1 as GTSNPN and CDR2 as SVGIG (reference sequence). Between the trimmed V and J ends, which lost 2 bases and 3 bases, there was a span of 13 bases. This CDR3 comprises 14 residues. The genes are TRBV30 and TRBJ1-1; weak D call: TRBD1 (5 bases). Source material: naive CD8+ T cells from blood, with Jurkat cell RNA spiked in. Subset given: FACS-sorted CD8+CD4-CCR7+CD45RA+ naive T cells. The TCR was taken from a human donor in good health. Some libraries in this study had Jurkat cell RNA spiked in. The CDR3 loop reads CAWSPRQTYTEAFF. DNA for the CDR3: TGTGCCTGGAGTCCGAGACAGACCTACACTGAAGCTTTCTTT.